Listed below are T cell receptor beta chains from one sample, sequenced in a study of blood T cell repertoires in COVID-19. Sequencing was performed with immunoSEQ multiplex PCR; in TCRdb, only in-frame clones are kept and a portion is missing. This table has roughly 140,000 clones, around 87% appearing once. Sequencing used PBMCs or T cells enriched from blood (not recorded which). These receptors came from a man aged 55 to 69 who had recovered from COVID-19. CDR3s include the opening cysteine and the closing phenylalanine or tryptophan. D genes are given only for firm matches. The listing skips clone size in some rows; elsewhere it reads once, few, many or a size class.

CDR3nt: TGCAGCGTCTCAGGGTCGACGTATGGCTACACCTTC; CDR3aa: CSVSGSTYGYTF; abundance: once; v_gene: TRBV29-1; d_gene: .; j_gene: TRBJ1-2
CDR3nt: TGCAGCACGAGGGAGGGCCCCCTCTCCTACGAGCAGTACTTC; CDR3aa: CSTREGPLSYEQYF; abundance: .; v_gene: TRBV29-1; d_gene: TRBD2; j_gene: TRBJ2-7
CDR3nt: TGCGCCAGCAGCCAAGATTCTACTATCCCTAAAGCTTTCTTT; CDR3aa: CASSQDSTIPKAFF; abundance: .; v_gene: TRBV4-1; d_gene: .; j_gene: TRBJ1-1
CDR3nt: TGCGCCAGCAGCTTCACAGGCCTCTCTGGGGCCAACGTCCTGACTTTC; CDR3aa: CASSFTGLSGANVLTF; abundance: .; v_gene: TRBV5-1; d_gene: .; j_gene: TRBJ2-6
CDR3nt: TGTGCCAGCCATTACCCGGGACTAGCGGGAGTCACCGGGGAGCTGTTTTTT; CDR3aa: CASHYPGLAGVTGELFF; abundance: .; v_gene: TRBV28; d_gene: TRBD2; j_gene: TRBJ2-2
CDR3nt: TGTGCCAGCAGTGAACGTCCAGGGAACACTGAAGCTTTCTTT; CDR3aa: CASSERPGNTEAFF; abundance: .; v_gene: TRBV25-1; d_gene: .; j_gene: TRBJ1-1
CDR3nt: TGCGCCAGCAGCTCTGTGCGGGGGACCTATGGCTACACCTTC; CDR3aa: CASSSVRGTYGYTF; abundance: .; v_gene: TRBV5-1; d_gene: .; j_gene: TRBJ1-2
CDR3nt: TGTGCCAGCAGTTTACAAGGGGTAATTACTGAAGCTTTCTTT; CDR3aa: CASSLQGVITEAFF; abundance: .; v_gene: TRBV27; d_gene: .; j_gene: TRBJ1-1
CDR3nt: TGTGCCTGCCAAAACCCAACACCCAACTATGGCTACACCTTC; CDR3aa: CACQNPTPNYGYTF; abundance: .; v_gene: TRBV30; d_gene: .; j_gene: TRBJ1-2
CDR3nt: TGTGCCAGTGCCCGGGATATGAAAGCTAACTATGGCTACACCTTC; CDR3aa: CASARDMKANYGYTF; abundance: .; v_gene: TRBV19; d_gene: .; j_gene: TRBJ1-2
CDR3nt: TGTGCCTGGAGTGCCCCAGGGAACGCAGATCAGCCCCAGCATTTT; CDR3aa: CAWSAPGNADQPQHF; abundance: .; v_gene: TRBV30; d_gene: .; j_gene: TRBJ1-5
CDR3nt: TGTGCCAGCAGCTTTGCGGGACTACCCAGACCCGCGGCCTCCGAGCAGTACTTC; CDR3aa: CASSFAGLPRPAASEQYF; abundance: .; v_gene: TRBV12-1; d_gene: .; j_gene: TRBJ2-7
CDR3nt: TGTGCCAGCAGCCGGACAGGGGAAGCTTTCTTT; CDR3aa: CASSRTGEAFF; abundance: once; v_gene: TRBV3-1/TRBV3-2; d_gene: TRBD1; j_gene: TRBJ1-1
CDR3nt: TGTGCCATCAGTGAGCCGACGCGAAGAGAGAGGTACGAGCAGTACTTC; CDR3aa: CAISEPTRRERYEQYF; abundance: .; v_gene: TRBV10-3; d_gene: .; j_gene: TRBJ2-7
CDR3nt: TGCGCCAGCAGCTCTCAGACTAGCGGGGGGGCCGGGCACTACAATGAGCAGTTCTTC; CDR3aa: CASSSQTSGGAGHYNEQFF; abundance: .; v_gene: TRBV5-1; d_gene: TRBD2; j_gene: TRBJ2-1
CDR3nt: TGTGCCAGCAGTTCCCCCCGGGGGGGCTGGCAGCCCCAGCATTTT; CDR3aa: CASSSPRGGWQPQHF; abundance: .; v_gene: TRBV28; d_gene: .; j_gene: TRBJ1-5
CDR3nt: TGTGCCAGCAGCGTAGCTTCGGGGGGGGCCTTCACAGATACGCAGTATTTT; CDR3aa: CASSVASGGAFTDTQYF; abundance: .; v_gene: TRBV9; d_gene: TRBD2; j_gene: TRBJ2-3
CDR3nt: TGTGCCAGCTCTCGAGGCAATCAGCCCCAGCATTTT; CDR3aa: CASSRGNQPQHF; abundance: .; v_gene: TRBV27; d_gene: .; j_gene: TRBJ1-5
CDR3nt: TGTGCCAGCAGCTGGGGGAGGACGAGCGGGAGGGGCGGGGAGCTGTTTTTT; CDR3aa: CASSWGRTSGRGGELFF; abundance: .; v_gene: TRBV5-4; d_gene: TRBD2; j_gene: TRBJ2-2
CDR3nt: TGCGCCAGCAGCTTCGGGGACAGGGACACAGATACGCAGTATTTT; CDR3aa: CASSFGDRDTDTQYF; abundance: .; v_gene: TRBV5-1; d_gene: TRBD1; j_gene: TRBJ2-3
CDR3nt: TGTGCCAGCAGTTACCCACAGGCAAGTGGTTTCTTT; CDR3aa: CASSYPQASGFF; abundance: .; v_gene: TRBV12-3/TRBV12-4; d_gene: .; j_gene: TRBJ1-1
CDR3nt: TGTGCCAGCAGGACGGGGGCTGGAAACACCATATATTTT; CDR3aa: CASRTGAGNTIYF; abundance: .; v_gene: TRBV7-2; d_gene: .; j_gene: TRBJ1-3
CDR3nt: TGTGCCAGTAGTGAGGCCCAGGGGTATGGCTACACCTTC; CDR3aa: CASSEAQGYGYTF; abundance: .; v_gene: TRBV19; d_gene: .; j_gene: TRBJ1-2
CDR3nt: TGTGCCAGCAGGCGGACAGGAGCGTCCTACGAGCAGTACTTC; CDR3aa: CASRRTGASYEQYF; abundance: .; v_gene: TRBV14; d_gene: TRBD1; j_gene: TRBJ2-7
CDR3nt: TGTGCCAGCACTGACAGGGGGCGTGAGGGGGAGCTGTTTTTT; CDR3aa: CASTDRGREGELFF; abundance: .; v_gene: TRBV9; d_gene: TRBD1; j_gene: TRBJ2-2
CDR3nt: TGTGCCAGCAGCCCTATAGCGGGCGGGACATCCTACGAGCAGTACTTC; CDR3aa: CASSPIAGGTSYEQYF; abundance: .; v_gene: TRBV7-6; d_gene: .; j_gene: TRBJ2-7
CDR3nt: TGTGCCAGCAGTTACTCGCAGGGAAATTCACCCCTCCACTTT; CDR3aa: CASSYSQGNSPLHF; abundance: .; v_gene: TRBV6-2/TRBV6-3; d_gene: .; j_gene: TRBJ1-6
CDR3nt: TGTGCCAGTAGTGTACTAGCGGGAGGGCCCGGGGGGACCGGGGAGCTGTTTTTT; CDR3aa: CASSVLAGGPGGTGELFF; abundance: .; v_gene: TRBV19; d_gene: TRBD2; j_gene: TRBJ2-2
CDR3nt: TGTGCCATCAGCCCGACAGGGACTGAGCAGTTCTTC; CDR3aa: CAISPTGTEQFF; abundance: once; v_gene: TRBV10-3; d_gene: TRBD1; j_gene: TRBJ2-1
CDR3nt: TGTGCCACCAGCGATGACAGGGGCGCTTCACCCCTCCACTTT; CDR3aa: CATSDDRGASPLHF; abundance: once; v_gene: TRBV15; d_gene: TRBD1; j_gene: TRBJ1-6
CDR3nt: TGTGCCAGTAGTCCCCACTCATCACGGGCTTTCTTT; CDR3aa: CASSPHSSRAFF; abundance: .; v_gene: TRBV19; d_gene: .; j_gene: TRBJ1-1
CDR3nt: TGTGCCAGCAGTAGGACAGTTATTTACGAGCAGTACTTC; CDR3aa: CASSRTVIYEQYF; abundance: .; v_gene: TRBV7-6; d_gene: .; j_gene: TRBJ2-7
CDR3nt: TGTGCCAGCAGCTTAAATTCGGGAGCGGGATCACCCCTCCACTTT; CDR3aa: CASSLNSGAGSPLHF; abundance: .; v_gene: TRBV7-3; d_gene: .; j_gene: TRBJ1-6
CDR3nt: TGTGCCAGCAGCCAAACGACAGGGGGAAGTCAGCCCCAGCATTTT; CDR3aa: CASSQTTGGSQPQHF; abundance: .; v_gene: TRBV3-1/TRBV3-2; d_gene: TRBD1; j_gene: TRBJ1-5